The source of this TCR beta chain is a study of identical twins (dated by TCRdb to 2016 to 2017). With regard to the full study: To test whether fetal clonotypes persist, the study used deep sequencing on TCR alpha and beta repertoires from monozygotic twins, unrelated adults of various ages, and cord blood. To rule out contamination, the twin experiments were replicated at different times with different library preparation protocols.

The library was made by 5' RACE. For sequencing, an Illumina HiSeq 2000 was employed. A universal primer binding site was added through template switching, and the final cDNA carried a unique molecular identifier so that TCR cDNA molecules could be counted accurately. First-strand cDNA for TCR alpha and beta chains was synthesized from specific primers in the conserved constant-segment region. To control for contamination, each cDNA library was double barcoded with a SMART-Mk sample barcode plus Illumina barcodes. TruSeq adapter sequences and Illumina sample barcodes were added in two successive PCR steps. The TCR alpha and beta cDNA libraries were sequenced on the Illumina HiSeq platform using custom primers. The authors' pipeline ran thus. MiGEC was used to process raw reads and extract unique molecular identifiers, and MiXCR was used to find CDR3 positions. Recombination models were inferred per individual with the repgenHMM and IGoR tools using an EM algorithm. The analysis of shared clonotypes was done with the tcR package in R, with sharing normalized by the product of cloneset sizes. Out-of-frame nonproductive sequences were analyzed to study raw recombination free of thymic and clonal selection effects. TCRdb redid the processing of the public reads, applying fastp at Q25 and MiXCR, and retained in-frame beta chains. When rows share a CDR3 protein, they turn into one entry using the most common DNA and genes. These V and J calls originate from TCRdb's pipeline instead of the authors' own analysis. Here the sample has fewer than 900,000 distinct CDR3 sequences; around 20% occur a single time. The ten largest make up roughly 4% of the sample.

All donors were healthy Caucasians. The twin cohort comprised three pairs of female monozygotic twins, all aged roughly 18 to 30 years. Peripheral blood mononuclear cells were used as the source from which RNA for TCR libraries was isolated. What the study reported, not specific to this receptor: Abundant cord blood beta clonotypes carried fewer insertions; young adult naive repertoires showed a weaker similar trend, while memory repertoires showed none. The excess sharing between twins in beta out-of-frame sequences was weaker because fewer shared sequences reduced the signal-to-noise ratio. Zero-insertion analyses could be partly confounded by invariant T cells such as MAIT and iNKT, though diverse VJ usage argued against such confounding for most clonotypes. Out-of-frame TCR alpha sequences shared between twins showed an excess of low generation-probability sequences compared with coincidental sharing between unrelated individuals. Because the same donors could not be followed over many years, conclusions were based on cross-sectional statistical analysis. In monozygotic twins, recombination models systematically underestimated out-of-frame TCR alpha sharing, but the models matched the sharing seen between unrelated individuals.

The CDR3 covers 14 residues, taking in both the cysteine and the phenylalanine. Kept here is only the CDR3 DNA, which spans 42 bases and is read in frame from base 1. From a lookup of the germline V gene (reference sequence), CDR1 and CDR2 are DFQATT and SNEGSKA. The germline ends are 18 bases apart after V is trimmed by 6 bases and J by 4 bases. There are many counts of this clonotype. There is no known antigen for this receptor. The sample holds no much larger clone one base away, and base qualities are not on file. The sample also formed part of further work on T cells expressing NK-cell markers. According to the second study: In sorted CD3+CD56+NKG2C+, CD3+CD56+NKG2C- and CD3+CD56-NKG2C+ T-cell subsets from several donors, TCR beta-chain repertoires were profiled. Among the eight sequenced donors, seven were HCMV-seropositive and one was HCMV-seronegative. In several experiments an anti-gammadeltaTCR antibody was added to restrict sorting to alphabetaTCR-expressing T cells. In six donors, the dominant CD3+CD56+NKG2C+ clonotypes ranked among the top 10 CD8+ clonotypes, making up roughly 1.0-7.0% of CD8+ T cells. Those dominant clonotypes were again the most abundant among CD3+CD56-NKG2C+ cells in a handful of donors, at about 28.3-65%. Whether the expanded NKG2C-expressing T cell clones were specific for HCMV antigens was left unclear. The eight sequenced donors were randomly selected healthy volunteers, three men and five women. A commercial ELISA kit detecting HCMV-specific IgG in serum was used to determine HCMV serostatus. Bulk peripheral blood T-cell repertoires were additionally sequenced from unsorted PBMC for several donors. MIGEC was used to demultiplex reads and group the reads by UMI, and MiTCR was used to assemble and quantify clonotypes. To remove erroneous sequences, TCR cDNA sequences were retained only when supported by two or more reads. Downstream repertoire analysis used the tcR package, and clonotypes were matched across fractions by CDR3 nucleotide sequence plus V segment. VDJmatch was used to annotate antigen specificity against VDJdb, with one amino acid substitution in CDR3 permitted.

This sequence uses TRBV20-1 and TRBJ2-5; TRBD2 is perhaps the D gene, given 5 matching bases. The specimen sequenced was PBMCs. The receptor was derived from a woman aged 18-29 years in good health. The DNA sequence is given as TGCAGTGCGGATCTTAGGAGGAACTCAGAGACCCAGTACTTC. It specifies CSADLRRNSETQYF.